This TCR beta chain is drawn from a study of cytomegalovirus exposure and HLA in healthy donors (dated by TCRdb to about 2017). The study in broad terms: According to a later analysis, one platform produced both the roughly 130 validation repertoires and the 666 repertoires of the first cohort. The study aimed to test whether cataloging public T cell receptors could reveal signatures of past pathogen exposure. Along with the roughly 610-subject first cohort, a separate validation cohort of some 130 different subjects was used. The study combined high-throughput TCR immunosequencing, statistical association of individual TCRs with disease status, and machine learning to predict cytomegalovirus infection status. Here is what the overall study found, with its caveats: A later analysis found that TCRs clustered in the first cohort also tended to co-occur in the roughly 120 validation repertoires, with 90% to 95% of cluster scores above 0. The classifier was reported to diagnose cytomegalovirus status with high specificity and sensitivity in both the original cohort and the validation cohort. A later analysis had no HLA typing for the validation cohort, so co-occurrence there was scored across all 110 or so repertoires. It was suggested by the authors that the approach could potentially be generalized to other disease states and immunological phenotypes. In vitro tests confirmed that a few of the cytomegalovirus-associated TCR beta chains recognize cytomegalovirus antigens. The study listed approximately 160 TCR beta chains as associated with cytomegalovirus. Most TCR sequences were seen in very few donors, while some public TCRs were found in many individuals.

About this clone itself: No antigen is known for it. Base quality data are lacking; no much larger clone is found one base away.

Separate from the approximately 700-subject first cohort, the validation cohort of 120 subjects was the group to which the donors belonged. CDR1 and CDR2 are drawn from the germline V gene (reference sequence): SGHNT, YYREEE. V loses 2 bases, J loses 0 bases, and the germline ends lie 12 bases apart. The CDR3 contains 15 residues, cysteine and phenylalanine counted. The sequence is cut down to CDR3 DNA, 45 bases in frame from base 1. Library preparation used the immunoSEQ multiplex PCR assay. The source study handled its data this way. To diagnose cytomegalovirus status from the catalog of TCR beta chain sequences, a statistical classification framework was built. TCRdb obtained this table from immuneACCESS and retained in-frame rearrangements with V and J assigned. These tables miss some clones; where compared with another copy, unresolved V genes account for less than half of the shortfall, and the remainder is unexplained. The V and J calls and clone size were taken over from that table, and D and trimming were inferred from the DNA. The sample includes around 150,000 clones, with 75% to 90% observed a single time. The ten largest make up 2% to 2.5% of the sample.

The chain couples TRBV5-4 to TRBJ2-7; TRBD1 is possibly the D segment (6 matching bases). The sample consisted of PBMCs. The receptor comes from a woman aged 18-29 years in good health and CMV-seronegative. Here is the DNA: TGTGCCAGCAGCTTAGGACAGAGTTTCTCCTACGAGCAGTACTTC. This codes for CASSLGQSFSYEQYF.